The next 29 T cell receptor beta chains were all read from a single sample in a study of blood T cell repertoires in COVID-19. Sequenced by immunoSEQ multiplex PCR; TCRdb stores in-frame clones only, minus some. The data contain 90,000 to 150,000 clones, roughly nine tenths of them singletons. The sequencing sample was made of peripheral blood. The receptors derive from a man between 65 and 85 years old with active or convalescent COVID-19.

The chain joins TRBV4-2 to TRBJ1-6; 10 bases agree with TRBD1. This CDR3 is built from 19 residues. Trimming took 0 bases from V and 10 from J; bases not matched to a gene: 15. Germline V gives CDR1 LGHNA, CDR2 YNFKEQ. CDR3 in amino acids: CASSQDDPGRDRGRSPLHF. In DNA form, the CDR3 reads TGTGCCAGCAGCCAAGATGACCCGGGCCGGGACAGGGGACGATCACCCCTCCACTTT.

The chain combines TRBV10-1 with TRBJ2-7; 8 nucleotides match TRBD1. This CDR3 is built from 14 residues. Germline V lookup: CDR1 WNHNN, CDR2 SYGVQD (reference sequence). Trimming took 6 bases from V and 5 from J; bases not matched to a gene: 9. The CDR3 sequence: CASSVGQGVDEQYF. In DNA form, the CDR3 reads TGCGCCAGCAGCGTTGGACAGGGAGTCGACGAGCAGTACTTC.

The CDR3 DNA is TGTGCCAGCAGCCAATCCGCAGTTAACAATCAGCCCCAGCATTTT. It specifies CASSQSAVNNQPQHF. This sequence joins TRBV16 and TRBJ1-5; D gene ambiguous. Germline V gives CDR1 KGHSY, CDR2 FQNENV. Trimming removed 0 bases from V and 3 bases from J, with 9 bases in between. This CDR3 is 15 amino acids long.

V is TRBV11-2 and J is TRBJ1-2; D possibly corresponds to TRBD1 (5 bases). This CDR3 has 15 residues. The germline gives CDR1 SGHAT, CDR2 FQNNGV. V lost 4 bases and J lost 4, with 16 bases in between. CDR3 sequence: CASSSQVPIVYGYTF. CDR3 sequence (DNA): TGTGCCAGCAGCTCACAGGTGCCTATAGTCTATGGCTACACCTTC. Based on the CDR3 plus reference TRBV11-2 and TRBJ1-2, the full variable domain is EAGVAQSPRYKIIEKRQSVAFWCNPISGHATLYWYQQILGQGPKLLIQFQNNGVVDDSQLPKDRFSAERLKGVDSTLKIQPAKLEDSAVYLCASSSQVPIVYGYTFGSGTRLTVV.

This chain joins TRBV5-4 and TRBJ2-7; 8 bases fit TRBD1. Trimming removed 2 bases from V and 2 bases from J; junction bases left unmatched: 3. The CDR3 runs 14 residues. Germline V gives CDR1 SGHNT, CDR2 YYREEE (reference sequence). The CDR3 protein is CASSFKTGAYEQYF. The CDR3 bases are TGTGCCAGCAGCTTTAAGACAGGGGCCTACGAGCAGTACTTC.

This sequence joins TRBV2 and TRBJ2-7; 9 bases map to TRBD1. This CDR3 is built from 13 residues. In germline, CDR1 is SNHLY, CDR2 FYNNEI. The junction had 7 bases not matched to a gene; V was cut back by 11 bases and J by 2 bases. In DNA, the CDR3 is TGTGCCGGTAGAGGACAGGGGCCCTACGAGCAGTACTTC. It yields the protein CAGRGQGPYEQYF.

V and J are TRBV5-1 and TRBJ2-1; D gene uncertain. The V end was cut by 4 bases, the J end by 10 bases, with 18 bases between. The CDR3 runs to 14 residues. CDR1 is SGHRS, CDR2 YFSETQ, per germline. The CDR3 is CASSIGLSFGEQFF. DNA of the CDR3: TGCGCCAGCAGCATAGGTCTTTCTTTCGGGGAGCAGTTCTTC. The whole variable domain, filled in from reference TRBV5-1 and TRBJ2-1, reads KAGVTQTPRYLIKTRGQQVTLSCSPISGHRSVSWYQQTPGQGLQFLFEYFSETQRNKGNFPGRFSGRQFSNSRSEMNVSTLELGDSALYLCASSIGLSFGEQFFGPGTRLTVL.

The rearrangement joins TRBV6-5 to TRBJ2-2; 10 bases match TRBD1. Germline loops: CDR1 MNHEY, CDR2 SVGAGI. CDR3 length equals 14 residues. J lost 9 bases, V lost 6 bases, and 7 bases had no gene match. As DNA, the CDR3 is TGTGCCAGCAGGCGACAGGGGGCAGTAAGGGAGCTGTTTTTT. It yields the protein CASRRQGAVRELFF.

The chain carries TRBV5-1 and TRBJ1-6; TRBD1 aligns across 7 bases. Germline CDR1 is SGHRS and CDR2 is YFSETQ. The CDR3 totals 15 residues. J lost 7 bases, V lost 4 bases, and 8 bases had no gene match. Written as DNA, the CDR3 is TGCGCCAGCAGCCCCCTAACAGGGGCAAATTCACCCCTCCACTTT. Encoded protein: CASSPLTGANSPLHF.

The chain combines TRBV6-5 with TRBJ2-7, with D possibly being TRBD2 (6 bases). CDR3 length: 15 amino acids. The ends were cut back, 0 bases at V and 3 bases at J, with 12 bases in the middle. CDR1 MNHEY and CDR2 SVGAGI come from the germline V gene. The CDR3, as DNA: TGTGCCAGCAGTTACTCACTAGCTCTCGGCTACGAGCAGTACTTC. Translated, it gives CASSYSLALGYEQYF.

This rearrangement joins TRBV6-5 to TRBJ2-7; 13 bases agree with TRBD2. The CDR3 sequence is 15 residues long. Trimming at V came to 6 bases and at J to 6 bases, leaving 8 bases not matched to a gene. Germline lookup yields CDR1 MNHEY and CDR2 SVGAGI. CDR3 sequence: CASRASGTSGIEQYF. The CDR3 coding sequence is TGTGCCAGCAGGGCATCCGGGACTAGCGGGATCGAGCAGTACTTC.

The chain uses TRBV6-5 and TRBJ1-1, with no clear D. The CDR3 length is 14 residues. Germline V CDR1 and CDR2: MNHEY, SVGAGI. The germline V and J ends were trimmed by 5 bases and 5 bases, with 15 bases remaining between them. The chain's CDR3 is CASSTREENTEAFF. In DNA form, the CDR3 reads TGTGCCAGCAGTACTCGGGAAGAGAATACTGAAGCTTTCTTT.

The CDR3 region is CSATSGRGSYNEQFF. As DNA, the CDR3 is TGCAGCGCAACCTCGGGGCGGGGATCCTACAATGAGCAGTTCTTC. This chain joins TRBV29-1 and TRBJ2-1, with a possible D match to TRBD2 (6 bases). The CDR3 length is 15 residues. CDR1 and CDR2 (germline): SQVTM, ANQGSEA. V dropped 7 bases and J dropped 1 base, with 17 bases sitting between them.

This chain joins TRBV27 and TRBJ1-4; 9 bases line up with TRBD1. V trimming: 4 bases; J trimming: 3 bases; junction bases outside the gene matches: 0. This CDR3 is built from 14 residues. The germline gives CDR1 MNHEY, CDR2 SMNVEV (reference sequence). CDR3 coding DNA: TGTGCCAGCAGTTGGACAGGGGCTAATGAAAAACTGTTTTTT. Protein: CASSWTGANEKLFF.

This clone was counted a single time. The chain recombines TRBV7-2 with TRBJ1-3; 7 nucleotides match TRBD1. The length of the CDR3 is 14 residues. J gave up 4 bases and V 1 base, and 1 base lay outside the gene matches. Looked up from germline, CDR1 is SGHTA and CDR2 is FQGNSA. CDR3 nucleotides: TGTGCCAGCAGCTTAGTGACAGGGGGAAACACCATATATTTT. This codes for CASSLVTGGNTIYF.

The CDR3 region is CASHKGGRNEQFF. The CDR3 DNA follows: TGTGCCAGTCATAAGGGGGGGAGGAATGAGCAGTTCTTC. The chain links TRBV28 to TRBJ2-1, with a possible D match to TRBD2 (7 bases). The CDR3 has 13 amino acids. V was shortened by 9 bases and J by 7 bases, with 16 bases between the two germline ends. Germline V lookup: CDR1 MDHEN, CDR2 SYDVKM.

The chain combines TRBV21-1 with TRBJ2-7; the table's D call of TRBD1 was not tested on the DNA. TRBV21-1 is a pseudogene locus. The CDR3 spans 14 residues. The CDR3 region has the DNA TGTGCCAGCAACCGACAGGGGGACTCCTACGAGCAGTACTTC. Translation: CASNRQGDSYEQYF.

Only one count was recorded for this clone. The chain recombines TRBV6-5 with TRBJ1-2; TRBD1 might be the D (5 bases). V gave up 6 bases and J gave up 6 bases, with 17 bases separating them. The CDR3 totals 14 residues. In germline, CDR1 is MNHEY, CDR2 SVGAGI. CDR3 sequence (DNA): TGTGCCAGCAGCCCCGTGAGAGGGACTGATGGCTACACCTTC. Its protein is CASSPVRGTDGYTF.

This clone is a singleton in its sample. This sequence joins TRBV19 and TRBJ2-2, with D maybe TRBD1 (6 bases). The germline V and J ends were trimmed by 10 bases and 3 bases, with 9 bases remaining between them. In germline, CDR1 is LNHDA, CDR2 SQIVND (reference sequence). The CDR3 covers 12 residues. The CDR3 region is CATYRDTGELFF. CDR3 DNA sequence: TGTGCCACCTACAGGGACACCGGGGAGCTGTTTTTT.

This rearrangement joins TRBV7-9 to TRBJ2-7, with 10 bases matching TRBD2. CDR3 length: 13 amino acids. The J segment lost 6 bases and the V segment lost 8 bases, leaving 7 bases of the junction unmatched. Germline V lookup: CDR1 SEHNR, CDR2 FQNEAQ (reference sequence). The CDR3 region has the DNA TGTGCCAGCCGGCCTAGCGGGAGTGGCGAGCAGTACTTC. Amino acids: CASRPSGSGEQYF.

This clone came up a few times. The genes are TRBV7-8 and TRBJ2-3, with TRBD2 identical over 8 bases. Germline V gene data show CDR1 as SGHVS and CDR2 as FQNEAQ. V was clipped by 3 bases and J by 2 bases; unmatched bases: 13. There are 18 residues in the CDR3. DNA for the CDR3: TGTGCCAGCAGCTTGCCAACTAGCGGCTTGAATCCCACAGATACGCAGTATTTT. This sequence encodes CASSLPTSGLNPTDTQYF.

The CDR3: CASSPDRGYEQYF. CDR3 nucleotide sequence: TGTGCCAGCAGCCCCGACAGGGGATACGAGCAGTACTTC. The chain carries TRBV3-1 (or the pseudogene TRBV3-2) and TRBJ2-7, with TRBD1 identical over 8 bases. Per germline, CDR1 LGHDT and CDR2 YNNKEL (reference sequence). Losses at the gene ends were 4 bases for V and 4 bases for J; bases not matched to a gene: 3. This CDR3 has 13 residues.

The chain links TRBV7-9 to TRBJ2-1, with a possible D match to TRBD2 (5 bases). The CDR3 extends over 15 amino acids. Germline-derived CDR1 and CDR2 are SEHNR and FQNEAQ (reference sequence). Trimming stripped 4 bases from V and 8 bases from J, with 18 bases between. The CDR3 protein is CASSSSGLWVDEQFF. The DNA for the CDR3 is TGTGCCAGCAGCTCAAGCGGCCTTTGGGTGGATGAGCAGTTCTTC.

The rearrangement joins TRBV12-1 to TRBJ1-6. TRBV12-1 constitutes a pseudogene. The CDR3 sequence is 15 residues long. The CDR3 protein is CASSYPHLESSPLHF. The CDR3 nucleotides are TGTGCCAGCAGCTATCCTCATTTGGAGAGTTCACCCCTCCACTTT.

V gene TRBV10-3 combines with J gene TRBJ1-6, with TRBD1 identical over 9 bases. V was clipped by 11 bases and J by 8 bases; unmatched bases: 4. Germline CDR1 reads ENHRY; CDR2 reads SYGVKD. CDR3 length: 12 residues. The CDR3 DNA is TGTGCCGCCCGGGACAGGGATTCACCCCTCCACTTT. This codes for CAARDRDSPLHF.

J is TRBJ1-2 and V is TRBV28, with TRBD1 identical over 12 bases. The CDR3 loop spans 15 amino acids. The germline CDR1 and CDR2 sequences are MDHEN and SYDVKM. With V trimmed by 6 bases and J by 7 bases, 9 bases remained unmatched. The CDR3 loop reads CASRPPGQGARGYTF. The CDR3 bases are TGTGCCAGCAGACCTCCGGGACAGGGGGCGCGTGGCTACACCTTC.

This sequence joins TRBV18 and TRBJ1-1, with 8 bases that match TRBD1. Per germline, CDR1 KGHSH and CDR2 LQKENI. V was pared by 3 bases and J by 0 bases, with 3 bases of the junction left unmatched. The CDR3 totals 15 residues. The CDR3 DNA reads TGTGCCAGCTCACCGGGACAGGACTTGAACACTGAAGCTTTCTTT. Residues: CASSPGQDLNTEAFF.

The chain recombines TRBV6-5 with TRBJ2-7; 8 nucleotides line up with TRBD1. V lost 6 bases, J lost 1 base, and 5 bases stayed unmatched. Germline CDR1 MNHEY, CDR2 SVGAGI. This CDR3 region has 14 residues. The CDR3 nucleotides are TGTGCCAGCAGAACAGGGGGTTCGTCCTACGAGCAGTACTTC. Residues: CASRTGGSSYEQYF.

The chain couples TRBV5-1 to TRBJ2-3, with TRBD1 identical over 7 bases. CDR3 length: 15 amino acids. The ends lost 4 bases at V and 4 bases at J; junction bases unmatched: 9. CDR1 and CDR2 (germline): SGHRS, YFSETQ. CDR3 residues: CASSRSTGEPDTQYF. The CDR3 region has the DNA TGCGCCAGCAGCCGTTCCACAGGGGAGCCAGATACGCAGTATTTT.